This is a list of T cell receptor beta chains from one sample in a study of blood T cell repertoires in COVID-19. Sequenced by immunoSEQ multiplex PCR; TCRdb stores in-frame clones only, minus some. The sample has approximately 90,000 clones; 90% are singletons. Specimen: peripheral blood. These receptor sequences come from a man aged 55 to 70 with acute or convalescent COVID-19. The CDR3 runs from the conserved cysteine through the conserved F or W. D genes are given only for firm matches. Clone size appears in some rows only: once, few, many, or a class for an expanded clone.

v_call: TRBV5-4; j_call: TRBJ2-2; clone_size: NA; d_call: NA; cdr3_aa: CASSLEINTGELFF; cdr3_nt: TGTGCCAGCAGCCTAGAGATCAACACCGGGGAGCTGTTTTTT
v_call: TRBV6-5; j_call: TRBJ1-1; clone_size: NA; d_call: NA; cdr3_aa: CASRRYPEAFF; cdr3_nt: TGTGCCAGCAGGCGGTACCCGGAAGCTTTCTTT
v_call: TRBV7-2; j_call: TRBJ2-5; clone_size: once; d_call: TRBD2; cdr3_aa: CASSLSGGAGHETQYF; cdr3_nt: TGTGCCAGCAGCTTAAGCGGGGGGGCCGGCCACGAGACCCAGTACTTC
v_call: TRBV15; j_call: TRBJ1-2; clone_size: once; d_call: NA; cdr3_aa: CATSRDGPGYTF; cdr3_nt: TGTGCCACCAGCAGAGATGGCCCTGGCTACACCTTC
v_call: TRBV18; j_call: TRBJ1-2; clone_size: NA; d_call: TRBD1; cdr3_aa: CASSPGTGQGYTF; cdr3_nt: TGTGCCAGCTCACCAGGGACAGGGCAAGGCTACACCTTC
v_call: TRBV19; j_call: TRBJ2-3; clone_size: NA; d_call: TRBD1; cdr3_aa: CASKGRQGGRTDTQYF; cdr3_nt: TGTGCCAGTAAGGGTAGACAGGGGGGCCGCACAGATACGCAGTATTTT
v_call: TRBV3-1/TRBV3-2; j_call: TRBJ2-5; clone_size: NA; d_call: TRBD2; cdr3_aa: CASSQELAARETQYF; cdr3_nt: TGTGCCAGCAGCCAAGAACTAGCGGCCCGAGAGACCCAGTACTTC
v_call: TRBV3-1/TRBV3-2; j_call: TRBJ1-2; clone_size: NA; d_call: NA; cdr3_aa: CASSQDDRLRGGYTF; cdr3_nt: TGTGCCAGCAGCCAAGACGACAGGCTTAGGGGGGGCTACACCTTC
v_call: TRBV15; j_call: TRBJ2-5; clone_size: NA; d_call: NA; cdr3_aa: CATSRGSSEETQYF; cdr3_nt: TGTGCCACCAGCAGAGGGTCGTCGGAAGAGACCCAGTACTTC
v_call: TRBV2; j_call: TRBJ1-5; clone_size: NA; d_call: NA; cdr3_aa: CASSETGGPNQPQHF; cdr3_nt: TGTGCCAGCAGTGAGACGGGGGGGCCCAATCAGCCCCAGCATTTT
v_call: TRBV5-4; j_call: TRBJ2-2; clone_size: NA; d_call: TRBD1; cdr3_aa: CASSRDRHTGELFF; cdr3_nt: TGTGCCAGCAGCCGGGACAGACACACCGGGGAGCTGTTTTTT
v_call: TRBV4-1; j_call: TRBJ2-3; clone_size: few; d_call: NA; cdr3_aa: CASSHHSTGTDTQYF; cdr3_nt: TGCGCCAGCAGCCACCATTCAACAGGCACAGATACGCAGTATTTT
v_call: TRBV12-3/TRBV12-4; j_call: TRBJ1-3; clone_size: NA; d_call: NA; cdr3_aa: CASRVPGGNTIYF; cdr3_nt: TGTGCCAGCAGAGTACCAGGGGGAAACACCATATATTTT
v_call: TRBV2; j_call: TRBJ1-1; clone_size: NA; d_call: NA; cdr3_aa: CASSADSNTEAFF; cdr3_nt: TGTGCCAGCAGTGCCGACTCGAACACTGAAGCTTTCTTT
v_call: TRBV11-1; j_call: TRBJ1-2; clone_size: NA; d_call: NA; cdr3_aa: CASSFTELDGYTF; cdr3_nt: TGTGCCAGCAGCTTTACAGAACTGGATGGCTACACCTTC
v_call: TRBV5-1; j_call: TRBJ1-1; clone_size: NA; d_call: TRBD1; cdr3_aa: CASSLGFGTVNTEAFF; cdr3_nt: TGCGCCAGCAGCTTGGGGTTTGGGACAGTAAACACTGAAGCTTTCTTT
v_call: TRBV7-2; j_call: TRBJ2-1; clone_size: NA; d_call: NA; cdr3_aa: CASSLVLRSYNEQFF; cdr3_nt: TGTGCCAGCAGCTTAGTTCTCCGCTCCTACAATGAGCAGTTCTTC
v_call: TRBV7-6; j_call: TRBJ2-1; clone_size: once; d_call: TRBD1; cdr3_aa: CASGNQGANYNEQFF; cdr3_nt: TGTGCCAGCGGCAACCAGGGGGCTAACTACAATGAGCAGTTCTTC
v_call: TRBV7-2; j_call: TRBJ1-6; clone_size: NA; d_call: NA; cdr3_aa: CASSLASDSPLHF; cdr3_nt: TGTGCCAGCAGCTTAGCCTCGGATTCACCCCTCCACTTT
v_call: TRBV6-6; j_call: TRBJ2-3; clone_size: NA; d_call: TRBD2; cdr3_aa: CASSYSGGGTDTQYF; cdr3_nt: TGTGCCAGCAGTTACTCGGGGGGGGGCACAGATACGCAGTATTTT
v_call: TRBV5-1; j_call: TRBJ1-3; clone_size: NA; d_call: NA; cdr3_aa: CASSPDRFISGNTIYF; cdr3_nt: TGCGCCAGCAGCCCGGACAGATTTATCTCTGGAAACACCATATATTTT
v_call: TRBV6-2/TRBV6-3; j_call: TRBJ1-6; clone_size: NA; d_call: NA; cdr3_aa: CASSQGVFSSPLHF; cdr3_nt: TGTGCCAGCAGTCAAGGGGTTTTCAGCTCACCCCTCCACTTT
v_call: TRBV27; j_call: TRBJ1-2; clone_size: NA; d_call: TRBD1; cdr3_aa: CATRTGGRIGYTF; cdr3_nt: TGTGCCACCCGGACAGGGGGCAGGATAGGCTACACCTTC
v_call: TRBV18; j_call: TRBJ2-1; clone_size: once; d_call: TRBD2; cdr3_aa: CASSPWTSGTYNEQFF; cdr3_nt: TGTGCCAGCTCACCATGGACTAGCGGGACTTACAATGAGCAGTTCTTC
v_call: TRBV4-1; j_call: TRBJ1-2; clone_size: NA; d_call: TRBD1; cdr3_aa: CASSQPGQGKGYTF; cdr3_nt: TGCGCCAGCAGCCAACCGGGACAGGGAAAAGGCTACACCTTC
v_call: TRBV18; j_call: TRBJ1-1; clone_size: NA; d_call: NA; cdr3_aa: CASSPSQPGGLNTEAFF; cdr3_nt: TGTGCCAGCTCACCCAGCCAGCCGGGGGGCCTGAACACTGAAGCTTTCTTT
v_call: TRBV7-5; j_call: TRBJ1-5; clone_size: NA; d_call: NA; cdr3_aa: CVRSGEGQGRNQPQHF; cdr3_nt: TGTGTCAGAAGCGGGGAGGGACAGGGCCGCAATCAGCCCCAGCATTTT
v_call: TRBV24-1; j_call: TRBJ2-1; clone_size: few; d_call: NA; cdr3_aa: CATSDSFRDSNEQFF; cdr3_nt: TGTGCCACCAGTGACTCGTTCCGGGACTCCAATGAGCAGTTCTTC
v_call: TRBV5-4; j_call: TRBJ1-2; clone_size: NA; d_call: NA; cdr3_aa: CASSLDRNYGYTF; cdr3_nt: TGTGCCAGCAGCCTAGACAGGAACTATGGCTACACCTTC
v_call: TRBV6-5; j_call: TRBJ1-1; clone_size: NA; d_call: NA; cdr3_aa: CASSYEGAQDTEAFF; cdr3_nt: TGTGCCAGCAGTTACGAAGGGGCGCAGGACACTGAAGCTTTCTTT
v_call: TRBV2; j_call: TRBJ2-2; clone_size: NA; d_call: NA; cdr3_aa: CASTLQYTGELFF; cdr3_nt: TGTGCCAGCACCCTACAGTACACCGGGGAGCTGTTTTTT
v_call: TRBV6-5; j_call: TRBJ1-1; clone_size: NA; d_call: NA; cdr3_aa: CASRHGGVWTEAFF; cdr3_nt: TGTGCCAGCAGGCACGGCGGGGTATGGACTGAAGCTTTCTTT
v_call: TRBV5-6; j_call: TRBJ1-2; clone_size: few; d_call: NA; cdr3_aa: CASTYTGFGYTF; cdr3_nt: TGTGCCAGCACCTACACAGGTTTTGGCTACACCTTC
v_call: TRBV2; j_call: TRBJ1-1; clone_size: NA; d_call: NA; cdr3_aa: CASRPTGFGTEAFF; cdr3_nt: TGTGCCAGCAGACCTACAGGGTTCGGCACTGAAGCTTTCTTT
v_call: TRBV6-4; j_call: TRBJ2-3; clone_size: once; d_call: TRBD2; cdr3_aa: CASSDSGGTDTQYF; cdr3_nt: TGTGCCAGCAGTGACTCGGGGGGGACAGATACGCAGTATTTT
v_call: TRBV5-1; j_call: TRBJ2-1; clone_size: NA; d_call: TRBD1; cdr3_aa: CASSLTGGTMDEQFF; cdr3_nt: TGCGCCAGCAGCCTGACAGGGGGCACTATGGATGAGCAGTTCTTC
v_call: TRBV10-3; j_call: TRBJ2-3; clone_size: few; d_call: TRBD1; cdr3_aa: CAAHRDRSTDTQYF; cdr3_nt: TGTGCCGCACACCGGGACAGGAGCACAGATACGCAGTATTTT
v_call: TRBV7-9; j_call: TRBJ1-4; clone_size: NA; d_call: NA; cdr3_aa: CASSLAGGHEKLFF; cdr3_nt: TGTGCCAGCAGCTTAGCAGGGGGTCATGAAAAACTGTTTTTT
v_call: TRBV3-1/TRBV3-2; j_call: TRBJ1-3; clone_size: once; d_call: NA; cdr3_aa: CASSQVMFSAQGTGNTIYF; cdr3_nt: TGTGCCAGCAGCCAAGTGATGTTTAGTGCTCAGGGGACTGGAAACACCATATATTTT
v_call: TRBV5-1; j_call: TRBJ1-2; clone_size: NA; d_call: NA; cdr3_aa: CASSLLTGDYGYTF; cdr3_nt: TGCGCCAGCAGCTTGCTTACGGGGGACTATGGCTACACCTTC
v_call: TRBV19; j_call: TRBJ2-6; clone_size: NA; d_call: NA; cdr3_aa: CASSILSRPGWYGANVLTF; cdr3_nt: TGTGCCAGTAGTATCCTCTCCCGGCCGGGATGGTATGGGGCCAACGTCCTGACTTTC
v_call: TRBV3-1/TRBV3-2; j_call: TRBJ1-2; clone_size: NA; d_call: NA; cdr3_aa: CASSQNTNYGYTF; cdr3_nt: TGTGCCAGCAGCCAAAACACCAACTATGGCTACACCTTC
v_call: TRBV5-1; j_call: TRBJ1-1; clone_size: NA; d_call: NA; cdr3_aa: CASSKEAVVTEAFF; cdr3_nt: TGCGCCAGCAGCAAGGAGGCCGTGGTCACTGAAGCTTTCTTT
v_call: TRBV7-9; j_call: TRBJ2-3; clone_size: NA; d_call: NA; cdr3_aa: CASSPEGYGTQYF; cdr3_nt: TGTGCCAGCAGCCCAGAGGGCTATGGTACGCAGTATTTT
v_call: TRBV5-4; j_call: TRBJ2-5; clone_size: NA; d_call: TRBD2; cdr3_aa: CASSSPTSGGPQETQYF; cdr3_nt: TGTGCCAGCAGCTCACCGACTAGCGGGGGGCCTCAAGAGACCCAGTACTTC
v_call: TRBV30; j_call: TRBJ1-3; clone_size: NA; d_call: TRBD1; cdr3_aa: CAWRSAGGGNTIYF; cdr3_nt: TGTGCCTGGAGATCGGCAGGGGGTGGAAACACCATATATTTT
v_call: TRBV18; j_call: TRBJ1-1; clone_size: NA; d_call: TRBD1; cdr3_aa: CASSSDRGNTEAFF; cdr3_nt: TGTGCCAGCTCATCCGACAGGGGGAACACTGAAGCTTTCTTT
v_call: TRBV5-1; j_call: TRBJ2-5; clone_size: NA; d_call: TRBD2; cdr3_aa: CASSGGTSGGEETQYF; cdr3_nt: TGCGCCAGCAGCGGTGGGACTAGCGGGGGGGAGGAGACCCAGTACTTC
v_call: TRBV7-7; j_call: TRBJ2-1; clone_size: once; d_call: NA; cdr3_aa: CASSQFDTDNEQFF; cdr3_nt: TGTGCCAGCAGCCAATTCGACACCGACAATGAGCAGTTCTTC
v_call: TRBV19; j_call: TRBJ1-5; clone_size: few; d_call: NA; cdr3_aa: CASQGFGGNQPQHF; cdr3_nt: TGTGCCAGCCAGGGTTTTGGGGGCAATCAGCCCCAGCATTTT
v_call: TRBV5-4; j_call: TRBJ1-2; clone_size: NA; d_call: TRBD1; cdr3_aa: CASSYSTGFSSPNYGYTF; cdr3_nt: TGTGCCAGCAGCTATTCGACAGGGTTTAGTTCCCCGAACTATGGCTACACCTTC
v_call: TRBV2; j_call: TRBJ2-5; clone_size: NA; d_call: NA; cdr3_aa: CASSEQGVETQYF; cdr3_nt: TGTGCCAGCAGTGAACAAGGGGTAGAGACCCAGTACTTC
v_call: TRBV7-8; j_call: TRBJ1-2; clone_size: NA; d_call: TRBD1; cdr3_aa: CASTPDRGGYGYTF; cdr3_nt: TGTGCCAGCACCCCGGACAGGGGCGGCTATGGCTACACCTTC
v_call: TRBV5-6; j_call: TRBJ2-5; clone_size: NA; d_call: NA; cdr3_aa: CASSDAGLVETQYF; cdr3_nt: TGTGCCAGCAGCGACGCAGGGTTGGTAGAGACCCAGTACTTC
v_call: TRBV6-5; j_call: TRBJ1-2; clone_size: once; d_call: NA; cdr3_aa: CASYQGPPNGYTF; cdr3_nt: TGTGCCTCATACCAGGGCCCACCTAATGGCTACACCTTC
v_call: TRBV29-1; j_call: TRBJ1-2; clone_size: NA; d_call: TRBD1; cdr3_aa: CSVGQGGFDYGYTF; cdr3_nt: TGCAGCGTAGGACAGGGAGGGTTTGACTATGGCTACACCTTC
v_call: TRBV27; j_call: TRBJ1-4; clone_size: NA; d_call: TRBD1; cdr3_aa: CASSSRTLTGRNEKLFF; cdr3_nt: TGTGCCAGCAGTTCCCGCACCCTGACAGGGAGGAATGAAAAACTGTTTTTT
v_call: TRBV2; j_call: TRBJ2-2; clone_size: NA; d_call: TRBD2; cdr3_aa: CARGGGADTGELFF; cdr3_nt: TGTGCCCGCGGCGGGGGGGCCGACACCGGGGAGCTGTTTTTT